These 26 T cell receptor beta chains share one sample of origin, sequenced in a study of blood T cell repertoires in COVID-19. The data were produced by immunoSEQ multiplex PCR, yet TCRdb's version contains in-frame clones alone and is incomplete. The sample consists of approximately 290,000 clones, around 89% of them appearing once. What was sequenced was peripheral blood. The receptors shown here come from a man aged 25 to 45 with acute or convalescent COVID-19.

The chain's CDR3 is CASSAEGTFYNEQFF. In nucleotides, the CDR3 is TGTGCCAGCAGTGCGGAGGGGACCTTTTACAATGAGCAGTTCTTC. The chain is built from TRBV2 and TRBJ2-1; the D gene is possibly TRBD2 (6 bases). V was pared by 4 bases and J by 4 bases, with 14 bases between. The CDR3 extends over 15 amino acids. Germline CDR1 and CDR2: SNHLY and FYNNEI.

The chain recombines TRBV5-5 with TRBJ1-5, with a tentative D call TRBD1 (6 bases). Germline V gene lookup returns CDR1 SGHKS and CDR2 YYEKEE (reference sequence). The CDR3 is 16 amino acids. V shed 5 bases and J shed 3 bases, with 18 bases lying between them. The CDR3 sequence is CASRRGGLGDNQPQHF. The DNA for the CDR3 is TGTGCCAGCAGACGAGGGGGTTTGGGTGACAATCAGCCCCAGCATTTT.

The chain combines TRBV27 with TRBJ2-1, with TRBD2 matching 7 bases. After removal of 3 bases from V and 0 bases from J, the junction contained 14 bases not matched to a gene. Germline V CDR1 and CDR2: MNHEY, SMNVEV (reference sequence). The CDR3 spans 19 residues. The CDR3 DNA is TGTGCCAGCAGTTTTTTCGCGGGAGAGTCCTCGAGCTCCTACAATGAGCAGTTCTTC. It encodes CASSFFAGESSSSYNEQFF.

The CDR3 here is CASSRGIPPYNEQFF. In nucleotides, the CDR3 is TGTGCCAGCAGCCGCGGGATTCCCCCCTACAATGAGCAGTTCTTC. The chain is built from TRBV9 and TRBJ2-1; D is possibly TRBD2 (6 bases). Germline V gene data show CDR1 as SGDLS and CDR2 as YYNGEE. This CDR3 has 15 residues. Between the trimmed V and J ends, which lost 4 bases and 2 bases, there was a span of 13 bases.

The chain is built from TRBV28 and TRBJ1-5; 7 positions agree with TRBD1. Germline V gives CDR1 MDHEN, CDR2 SYDVKM. The CDR3 spans 15 residues. J was trimmed by 3 bases and V by 5 bases; bases with no gene match: 7. This CDR3 is CASSRDSIINQPQHF. In nucleotides, the CDR3 is TGTGCCAGCAGTAGGGACAGTATTATCAATCAGCCCCAGCATTTT.

Turning to this clone: Germline and junction disagree at one end, which may indicate a read error. V and J are TRBV7-3 and TRBJ2-7; D perhaps matches TRBD2 (6 bases). Germline CDR1 is SGHTA and CDR2 is FQGTGA. The CDR3 has 11 amino acids. CDR3 in amino acids: CASSSEGKVLF. The DNA for the CDR3 is TGTGCCAGCAGCTCGGAGGGTAAGGTTTTATTC.

This chain connects TRBV6-5 to TRBJ1-5; D unclear. The CDR3 totals 15 residues. CDR1 and CDR2 from the germline V gene are MNHEY and SVGAGI. V was cut by 0 bases and J by 4 bases, with 10 bases left in between. In DNA form, the CDR3 reads TGTGCCAGCAGTTACTCCTGGCCGGGGAATCAGCCCCAGCATTTT. Translated, it gives CASSYSWPGNQPQHF.

The chain couples TRBV19 to TRBJ2-5; tentative D call: TRBD1 (8 bases). The CDR3 is made up of 16 amino acids. Germline loops: CDR1 LNHDA, CDR2 SQIVND (reference sequence). Trimming took off 3 bases at V and 3 bases at J, with 17 bases between the two ends. The CDR3 DNA reads as TGTGCCAGTAGTATGTATACAGGGGGGGGTAAAGAGACCCAGTACTTC. Amino acid sequence: CASSMYTGGGKETQYF. The full variable domain, completed using reference TRBV19 and TRBJ2-5, is DGGITQSPKYLFRKEGQNVTLSCEQNLNHDAMYWYRQDPGQGLRLIYYSQIVNDFQKGDIAEGYSVSREKKESFPLTVTSAQKNPTAFYLCASSMYTGGGKETQYFGPGTRLLVL.

This clone occurred once. V and J are TRBV7-2 and TRBJ1-1, with 10 bases fitting TRBD1. Germline V gene lookup returns CDR1 SGHTA and CDR2 FQGNSA. The CDR3 is 16 amino acids. V trimming: 3 bases; J trimming: 7 bases; junction bases outside the gene matches: 11. CDR3 sequence (DNA): TGTGCCAGCAGCTTGACAGGGGGCGCCGGGGCAGGTGAAGCTTTCTTT. Translated, it gives CASSLTGGAGAGEAFF.

This clone is a singleton in its sample. This CDR3 reads CASSLVQGTPTGELFF. For the CDR3, the DNA is TGTGCCAGCAGCTTAGTACAGGGTACTCCCACCGGGGAGCTGTTTTTT. The rearrangement links TRBV11-2 to TRBJ2-2; weak D call: TRBD1 (6 bases). V lost 1 base to trimming and J lost 4 bases, with 13 bases between them. Germline-derived CDR1 and CDR2 are SGHAT and FQNNGV. This CDR3 has 16 residues.

This chain links TRBV6-5 with TRBJ1-1, with TRBD1 identical over 7 bases. The CDR3 has 13 amino acids. V lost 6 bases and J lost 11; bases outside the gene matches: 12. Germline lookup yields CDR1 MNHEY and CDR2 SVGAGI. CDR3 DNA: TGTGCCAGCAGCCCCACCCGGACAGGAGGGGCTTTCTTT. Its protein is CASSPTRTGGAFF.

V and J are TRBV30 and TRBJ2-7, with 12 positions matching TRBD2. The length of the CDR3 is 14 residues. Trimming removed 5 bases from V and 5 bases from J; junction bases left unmatched: 7. Per germline, CDR1 GTSNPN and CDR2 SVGIG (reference sequence). The CDR3 loop reads CAWEASGRGHEQYF. The CDR3 DNA reads TGTGCCTGGGAGGCTAGCGGGAGGGGGCACGAGCAGTACTTC.

The rearrangement joins TRBV27 to TRBJ2-7; 8 nucleotides line up with TRBD1. After removal of 6 bases from V and 7 bases from J, the junction contained 11 bases not matched to a gene. This CDR3 is 14 amino acids long. The germline V gene encodes CDR1 MNHEY and CDR2 SMNVEV (reference sequence). CDR3 sequence (DNA): TGTGCCAGCAGCCCATGGGACAGGCCAGGGGAGCAGTACTTC. Translation: CASSPWDRPGEQYF.

To note about this clone: Other DNA sequences from this sample encode an identical CDR3 as well. The chain carries TRBV27 and TRBJ1-2; 7 bases agree with TRBD1. Germline V gene lookup returns CDR1 MNHEY and CDR2 SMNVEV (reference sequence). The junction had 0 bases not matched to a gene; V was cut back by 6 bases and J by 2 bases. The CDR3 contains 12 residues. CDR3 sequence reads: CASRGQNYGYTF. Here the CDR3 DNA reads TGTGCCAGCAGGGGACAGAACTATGGCTACACCTTC.

The DNA of the CDR3 is TGTGCCAGCAGTCGGGTATGGAGCTCCTATAATTCACCCCTCCACTTT. Protein: CASSRVWSSYNSPLHF. The chain employs TRBV3-1 (or the pseudogene TRBV3-2) and TRBJ1-6; no reliable D call. This CDR3 comprises 16 residues. Germline V CDR1 and CDR2: LGHDT, YNNKEL (reference sequence). V was cut by 6 bases and J by 0 bases, with 12 bases left in between.

The CDR3 DNA reads TGTGCCAGTAGTATCAGGCGGGAGGGCTCGAATGAGCAGTTCTTC. Protein: CASSIRREGSNEQFF. The chain has TRBV19 and TRBJ2-1, with TRBD2 identical over 9 bases. The CDR3 contains 15 residues. V lost 3 bases and J lost 7; bases outside the gene matches: 7. CDR1 LNHDA and CDR2 SQIVND come from the germline V gene (reference sequence).

The chain recombines TRBV5-1 with TRBJ2-2, with 9 positions matching TRBD1. Unmatched junction bases numbered 12, after V lost 5 bases and J lost 7 bases. The CDR3 loop spans 16 amino acids. Germline V lookup: CDR1 SGHRS, CDR2 YFSETQ. The CDR3: CASRWSTGGSGGELFF. The CDR3 DNA reads TGCGCCAGCAGGTGGTCCACAGGGGGCAGCGGCGGGGAGCTGTTTTTT.

This chain joins TRBV27 and TRBJ2-3, with TRBD2 matching 14 bases. Germline-derived CDR1 and CDR2 are MNHEY and SMNVEV (reference sequence). The J segment lost 4 bases and the V segment lost 5 bases, leaving 8 bases of the junction unmatched. This CDR3 region has 17 residues. The chain's CDR3 is CASSRMGLAGAADTQYF. CDR3 coding DNA: TGTGCCAGCAGTCGCATGGGACTAGCGGGGGCAGCAGATACGCAGTATTTT.

This chain joins TRBV28 and TRBJ2-5, with D possibly matching TRBD1 (6 bases). Trimming shortened V by 6 bases and J by 2 bases, and 10 bases separated the two germline ends. The CDR3 sequence is 13 residues long. Per germline, CDR1 MDHEN and CDR2 SYDVKM. CDR3 DNA sequence: TGTGCCAGCAGACGACAGGTTCAAGAGACCCAGTACTTC. Translation: CASRRQVQETQYF.

The chain carries TRBV24-1 and TRBJ1-5; no reliable D call. Germline CDR1 KGHDR, CDR2 SFDVKD. The CDR3 is 14 residues long. Trimming took 2 bases from V and 3 from J, leaving 7 bases between them. This CDR3 is CATSDSRFNQPQHF. The DNA for the CDR3 is TGTGCCACCAGTGATTCCCGGTTCAATCAGCCCCAGCATTTT.

The chain recombines TRBV6-5 with TRBJ1-5; 9 nucleotides match TRBD1. V trimming: 6 bases; J trimming: 3 bases; junction bases outside the gene matches: 6. The CDR3 is 15 amino acids. Germline assignment: CDR1 MNHEY and CDR2 SVGAGI. The CDR3 here is CASRGQGRNNQPQHF. Here the CDR3 DNA reads TGTGCCAGCAGAGGACAGGGGCGAAACAATCAGCCCCAGCATTTT.

The chain employs TRBV5-6 and TRBJ2-5; maybe TRBD1 (6 bases). The V end was cut by 1 base, the J end by 2 bases, with 15 bases between. Germline CDR1 and CDR2: SGHDT and YYEEEE. The CDR3 is 16 amino acids. CDR3 loop: CASSLMVGTSQETQYF. The CDR3 nucleotides are TGTGCCAGCAGCTTGATGGTCGGGACATCGCAAGAGACCCAGTACTTC.

This chain uses TRBV5-4 with TRBJ2-7; 7 nucleotides agree with TRBD1. J lost 3 bases, V lost 4 bases, and 10 bases had no gene match. Germline V gene data show CDR1 as SGHNT and CDR2 as YYREEE (reference sequence). The CDR3 length is 15 residues. CDR3 residues: CASSPGTAQRYEQYF. In DNA, the CDR3 is TGTGCCAGCAGCCCCGGGACAGCCCAACGCTACGAGCAGTACTTC. Supplemented by reference TRBV5-4 and TRBJ2-7, the full variable domain reads ETGVTQSPTHLIKTRGQQVTLRCSSQSGHNTVSWYQQALGQGPQFIFQYYREEENGRGNFPPRFSGLQFPNYSSELNVNALELDDSALYLCASSPGTAQRYEQYFGPGTRLTVT.

This clone was detected only a few times. The CDR3: CASSVAGAQNTEAFF. The DNA of the CDR3 is TGTGCCAGCAGCGTAGCAGGGGCCCAGAACACTGAAGCTTTCTTT. J is TRBJ1-1 and V is TRBV9; D possibly corresponds to TRBD1 (6 bases). The V and J ends lost 0 bases and 1 base respectively, with 10 bases between them. This CDR3 is built from 15 residues. CDR1 is SGDLS and CDR2 is YYNGEE in the germline V gene.

In DNA, the CDR3 is TGTGCCAGTAGTAACCGAAGACAGGTTATGAACACTGAAGCTTTCTTT. This sequence encodes CASSNRRQVMNTEAFF. This chain uses TRBV19 with TRBJ1-1, with D tentatively TRBD1 (6 bases). Deletions cut 4 bases from V and 0 bases from J, with 15 bases between. The CDR3 has 16 amino acids. Germline values: CDR1 LNHDA, CDR2 SQIVND (reference sequence).

The CDR3 nucleotides read TGTGCCTGGAGTGGTGTCTACGGCGCGGGGGCTGGAAACACCATATATTTT. Its protein is CAWSGVYGAGAGNTIYF. V is TRBV30 and J is TRBJ1-3; a possible D gene is TRBD1 (5 bases). V lost 1 base to trimming and J lost 2 bases, with 18 bases between them. The CDR3 has 17 amino acids. Germline lookup yields CDR1 GTSNPN and CDR2 SVGIG (reference sequence). Supplemented by reference TRBV30 and TRBJ1-3, the full variable domain reads SQTIHQWPATLVQPVGSPLSLECTVEGTSNPNLYWYRQAAGRGLQLLFYSVGIGQISSEVPQNLSASRPQDRQFILSSKKLLLSDSGFYLCAWSGVYGAGAGNTIYFGEGSWLTVV.